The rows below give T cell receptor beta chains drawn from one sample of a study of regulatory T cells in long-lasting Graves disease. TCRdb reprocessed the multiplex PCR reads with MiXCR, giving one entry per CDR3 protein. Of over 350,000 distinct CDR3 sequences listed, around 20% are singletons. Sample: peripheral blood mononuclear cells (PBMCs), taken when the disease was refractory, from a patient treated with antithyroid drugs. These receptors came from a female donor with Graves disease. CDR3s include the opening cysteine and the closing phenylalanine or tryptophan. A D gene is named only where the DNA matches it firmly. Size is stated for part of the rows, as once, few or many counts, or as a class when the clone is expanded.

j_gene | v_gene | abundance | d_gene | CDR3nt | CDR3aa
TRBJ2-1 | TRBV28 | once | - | TGTGCCAGCAGTTTAAGGAAGGAAACCTACAATGAGCAGTTCTTC | CASSLRKETYNEQFF
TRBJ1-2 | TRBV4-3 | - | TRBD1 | TGCGCCAGCAGCCAAGATCCACAGGGGGACGGCTACACCTTC | CASSQDPQGDGYTF
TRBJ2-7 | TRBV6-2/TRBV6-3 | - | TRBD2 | TGTGCCAGCACCACCACGGGGGGGCTCGGGACCTACGAGCAGTACTTC | CASTTTGGLGTYEQYF
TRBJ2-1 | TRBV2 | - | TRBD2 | TGTGCCAGCAGTGTAATAGCGGGACAAAACAATGAGCAGTTCTTC | CASSVIAGQNNEQFF
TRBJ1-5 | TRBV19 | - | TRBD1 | TGTGCCAGTAGTACGGGGGGACAGGGAAATCAGCCCCAGCATTTT | CASSTGGQGNQPQHF
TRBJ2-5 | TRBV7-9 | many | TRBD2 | TGTGCCAGCAGCCCAAGAGCGGGAGTAGGGACCCAGTACTTC | CASSPRAGVGTQYF
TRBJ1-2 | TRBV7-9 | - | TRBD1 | TGTGCCAGCAGCTTAGCGGGACAGCGAGACTATGGCTACACCTTC | CASSLAGQRDYGYTF
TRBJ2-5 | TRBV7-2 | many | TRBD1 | TGTGCCAGCAGCTTAGGGACAGGGACGGGAGAGACCCAGTACTTC | CASSLGTGTGETQYF
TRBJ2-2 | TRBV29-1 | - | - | TGCAGCGGCGGGACAGCCGGCCAGACCGGGGAGCTGTTTTTT | CSGGTAGQTGELFF
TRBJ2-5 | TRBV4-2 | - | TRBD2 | TGTGCCAGCAGCCAATATGGTACTAGCGGGAACCAAGAGACCCAGTACTTC | CASSQYGTSGNQETQYF
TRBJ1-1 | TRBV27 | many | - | TGTGCCAGCAGCACCGGGTCAGGGGCTGAAGCTTTCTTT | CASSTGSGAEAFF
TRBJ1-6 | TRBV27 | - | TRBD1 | TGTGCCAGCAGTTTAAGGGCGGACAGGGAAAATTCACCCCTCCACTTT | CASSLRADRENSPLHF
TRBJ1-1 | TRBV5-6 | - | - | TGTGCCAGCAGCTTGTGGGGGGGAGAAGCTTTCTTT | CASSLWGGEAFF
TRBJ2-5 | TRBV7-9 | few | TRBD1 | TGTGCCAGCAGCTCTTCCGGACAGGCCACGGGGTTGACCCAGTACTTC | CASSSSGQATGLTQYF
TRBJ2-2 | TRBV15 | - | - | TGTGCCACCGATGGACGCCCGAACACCGGGGAGCTGTTTTTT | CATDGRPNTGELFF
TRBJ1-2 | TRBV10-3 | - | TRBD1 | TGTGCCATCAGTAGTACAGGGGGCACTAACTATGGCTACACCTTC | CAISSTGGTNYGYTF
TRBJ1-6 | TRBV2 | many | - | TGTGCCAGCACTTCGGGATATAATTCACCCCTCCACTTT | CASTSGYNSPLHF
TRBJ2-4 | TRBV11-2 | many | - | TGTGCCACCCTGGAGTTACCCAAAAACATTCAGTACTTC | CATLELPKNIQYF
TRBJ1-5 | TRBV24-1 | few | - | TGTGCCACCAGTCGGGGTAATCAGCCCCAGCATTTT | CATSRGNQPQHF
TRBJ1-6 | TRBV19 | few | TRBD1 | TGTGCCAGTAGCCCAGGACAGGGACATAATTCACCCCTCCACTTT | CASSPGQGHNSPLHF